This T cell receptor beta chain stems from a study of blood T cell repertoires in COVID-19. Germline V gives CDR1 DFQATT, CDR2 SNEGSKA (reference sequence). The J segment lost 4 bases and the V segment lost 3 bases, leaving 8 bases of the junction unmatched. This CDR3 has 14 amino acids. Libraries were prepared by immunoSEQ multiplex PCR; TCRdb keeps only in-frame clonotypes and omits some of them. The profile shows approximately 310,000 clones, less than 85% of them singletons. Sequenced: PBMCs or T cells enriched from blood (not recorded which). This TCR came from a woman aged 25-40 years who had been exposed to COVID-19. The J gene is TRBJ1-2, the V gene TRBV20-1; 7 bases align to TRBD1. CDR3: CSASLGQQSYGYTF. DNA of the CDR3: TGCAGTGCTAGTTTGGGACAGCAATCCTATGGCTACACCTTC.